This T cell receptor (beta chain) was observed in a study of metastatic and nonmetastatic thyroid tumors (dated by TCRdb to about 2020). As for the study more broadly: The researchers compared repertoires between peripheral blood samples and tumor or nodule tissue samples from patients with malignant or benign thyroid disease.

Results the study describes overall, beyond this receptor: In both blood and tumor samples, TCR beta diversity was reported to be significantly higher in malignant tumors than in benign nodules.

V loses 2 bases at its end and J loses 4 bases; junction bases beyond the gene matches: 4. The CDR3 spans 14 residues, from the cysteine through the phenylalanine. CDR3 DNA is the only sequence kept; it has 42 bases, read in frame from the first base. According to the germline V gene, CDR1 reads MNHEY and CDR2 reads SVGAGI. No patient had received any treatment before thyroid surgery. Using T-cell receptor beta sequencing, the researchers looked back retrospectively at clinical samples from patients, gathered between about 2012 and 2019. Library preparation was by PCR. The data were produced on an Illumina HiSeq 4000. The TCR beta-chain CDR3 region of each patient was profiled by high-throughput sequencing. Under the source paper's analysis protocol: Drawing on CDR3 differences between clinicopathological groups, the researchers built a classifier meant to tell apart patients with distant-metastatic papillary thyroid cancer. The Shannon index was used to assess repertoire diversity, and the Morisita-Horn index was used to assess tumor-blood repertoire similarity. The public reads were reanalyzed by TCRdb: fastp trimming at Q25, MiXCR alignment, in-frame beta chains only. In this record, the V and J calls reflect TCRdb's handling and not the investigators' own analysis. This sample is represented by approximately 30,000 clones; roughly 4% of them were singletons. The ten biggest clones cover under 4% of the sample.

This clone was detected only a few times. Its recognized antigen is unknown. Per-nucleotide qualities are absent, and no much larger clonotype sits a single base away. The specimen was blood. The chain couples TRBV6-5 to TRBJ1-1, with 7 middle bases fitting TRBD1. This clonotype was obtained from a male donor with papillary thyroid cancer or a benign thyroid nodule (not recorded which). Some clones in this sample may be carry-over from other donors' samples. CDR3 loop: CASSYGRGGTEAFF. In nucleotide form, the sequence is TGTGCCAGCAGTTACGGCAGGGGGGGCACTGAAGCTTTCTTT.